This passage covers 31 T cell receptor beta chains from one sample sequenced in a study of T cells in Graves' hyperthyroidism and ophthalmopathy (dated by TCRdb to between 2018 and 2020). The protocol used for the library was multiplex PCR. The sequencing machine was an Illumina HiSeq 2000. TCR beta CDR3 regions were amplified from RNA transcripts. A first-round RT-PCR of the TCR CDR3 used the HTBI primer set with the Qiagen OneStep RT-PCR kit. In-frame beta chains were kept once TCRdb had trimmed the public reads at Q25 with fastp and called clones with MiXCR. Rows with one shared CDR3 protein collapse into an entry with the most common genes and DNA. The sample table holds some 510,000 distinct CDR3 sequences, of which roughly 20% were seen once. The top ten hold about 30% of the sample. The sample taken for sequencing was blood. These receptor sequences come from a man between 18 and 35 years old with Graves' hyperthyroidism.

This clonotype occurred many times. This chain links TRBV6-5 with TRBJ2-2; TRBD1 matches at 8 bases. The length of the CDR3 is 16 residues. J was trimmed by 0 bases and V by 4 bases; bases with no gene match: 4. Germline values: CDR1 MNHEY, CDR2 SVGAGI. CDR3 nucleotides: TGTGCCAGCAGTTTCGGGACAGGAACGAACACCGGGGAGCTGTTTTTT. Translated, it gives CASSFGTGTNTGELFF.

At least ten counts were recorded for this clonotype. The J gene is TRBJ1-1, the V gene TRBV6-4; a weak D match, TRBD1 (6 bases). The CDR3 contains 17 residues. CDR1 MRHNA and CDR2 SNTAGT come from the germline V gene. The germline V and J ends were trimmed by 5 bases and 3 bases, with 22 bases remaining between them. CDR3 coding DNA: TGTGCCAGCAGTCCAAGAATCGGACAGTCCGTGTACACTGAAGCTTTCTTT. Translation: CASSPRIGQSVYTEAFF.

This clonotype has a handful of counts. The CDR3 does not end in the conserved phenylalanine or tryptophan, so this is likely a read error. The gene calls are TRBV24-1 and TRBJ1-1, with no clear D. Trimming removed 7 bases from V and 3 bases from J, with 11 bases in between. CDR1 is KGHDR and CDR2 is SFDVKD in the germline V gene. The CDR3 is 13 amino acids. The CDR3 DNA sequence: TGTGCCACCAGAGGCGGGATGTACACTGAAGCTTTCCTT. It translates to CATRGGMYTEAFL.

This chain connects TRBV12-5 to TRBJ1-5; D gene ambiguous. From germline, CDR1 is LGHNT and CDR2 FRNRAP. With 0 bases removed from V and 7 bases from J, the gap between germline ends came to 4 bases. CDR3 size: 12 residues. CDR3 in amino acids: CASGLVRQPQHF. The CDR3 DNA reads as TGTGCTAGTGGTTTGGTACGACAGCCCCAGCATTTT.

This clonotype was recorded many times. The chain links TRBV2 to TRBJ1-5, with 11 bases fitting TRBD1. With V trimmed by 4 bases and J by 10 bases, 9 bases remained unmatched. Germline V gene sequence: CDR1 SNHLY, CDR2 FYNNEI. The CDR3 runs to 15 residues. The CDR3 nucleotides are TGTGCCAGCAGTGGGACAGGGGGCAAGGGGGGACCCCAGCATTTT. Its translation: CASSGTGGKGGPQHF.

The DNA for the CDR3 is TGTGCCTGCACGGGGACAGGAGCTTTCTTT. Encoded protein: CACTGTGAFF. The gene calls are TRBV2 and TRBJ1-1, with TRBD1 matching over 8 bases. This CDR3 comprises 10 residues. CDR1 and CDR2 (germline): SNHLY, FYNNEI. The trim removed 11 bases at V and 10 bases at J, leaving 6 bases unmatched.

This clonotype has more than one count but fewer than ten. The chain uses TRBV5-1 and TRBJ2-7, with D hard to call. The CDR3 has 15 residues. Germline CDR1 is SGHRS and CDR2 is YFSETQ. Trimming shortened V by 0 bases and J by 5 bases, and 15 bases separated the two germline ends. As DNA, the CDR3 is TGCGCCAGCAGCTTGGAGTCTTCCGTTGTCGACGAGCAGTACTTC. This encodes CASSLESSVVDEQYF.

This clonotype was seen many times. This chain joins TRBV6-5 and TRBJ1-1; D not certain. The V end lost 4 bases, the J end lost 6 bases, and 6 bases lay between the germline ends. The CDR3 runs to 11 residues. CDR1 and CDR2 from the germline V gene are MNHEY and SVGAGI. The CDR3 DNA sequence: TGTGCCAGCAGTTCGGTTTCTGAAGCTTTCTTT. This gives the protein CASSSVSEAFF.

V gene TRBV20-1 combines with J gene TRBJ2-7; D not certain. Germline CDR1 reads DFQATT; CDR2 reads SNEGSKA (reference sequence). The CDR3 extends over 15 amino acids. Trimming shortened V by 5 bases and J by 2 bases, and 19 bases separated the two germline ends. The chain's CDR3 is CSADPYRAPTYEQYF. The CDR3 nucleotides read TGCAGTGCTGACCCCTATCGAGCTCCCACCTACGAGCAGTACTTC.

This clonotype was counted at least ten times. The chain combines TRBV20-1 with TRBJ1-5; D might be TRBD1 (6 bases). The germline gives CDR1 DFQATT, CDR2 SNEGSKA (reference sequence). Trimming took 6 bases from V and 6 from J, leaving 12 bases between them. This CDR3 has 12 amino acids. The CDR3 loop is CSAPGEGQPQHF. The CDR3 DNA reads TGCAGTGCGCCAGGGGAGGGTCAGCCCCAGCATTTT.

Many counts were recorded for this clonotype. This chain connects TRBV29-1 to TRBJ1-5; weak D call: TRBD1 (5 bases). The CDR3 length is 13 residues. V was shortened by 1 base and J by 6 bases, with 10 bases between the two germline ends. CDR1 and CDR2 (germline): SQVTM, ANQGSEA. CDR3: CSVEATTGQPQHF. CDR3 bases: TGCAGCGTTGAAGCAACCACAGGTCAGCCCCAGCATTTT.

The chain employs TRBV6-1 and TRBJ1-1; TRBD1 might be the D (5 bases). This CDR3 comprises 14 residues. The ends were cut back, 7 bases at V and 4 bases at J, with 16 bases in the middle. Germline V CDR1 and CDR2: MNHNS, SASEGT. The CDR3 reads CASTPRGSGTEAFF. The CDR3 DNA is TGTGCCAGCACCCCCCGGGGCAGCGGCACTGAAGCTTTCTTT.

At least ten counts were recorded for this clonotype. The chain uses TRBV20-1 and TRBJ1-3, with D unclear. The V gene's germline CDR1 is DFQATT and CDR2 SNEGSKA (reference sequence). The V gene lost 0 bases and the J gene lost 0 bases, with 18 bases spanning the gap. The CDR3 consists of 18 residues. The CDR3 reads CSARDVLASGPSGNTIYF. CDR3 bases: TGCAGTGCTAGAGATGTTTTGGCTTCAGGACCCTCTGGAAACACCATATATTTT.

This clonotype was seen at least ten times. The chain carries TRBV6-1 and TRBJ2-1; 11 nucleotides match TRBD2. The germline gives CDR1 MNHNS, CDR2 SASEGT. The CDR3 loop spans 15 amino acids. J gave up 3 bases and V 2 bases, and 0 bases lay outside the gene matches. The CDR3 bases are TGTGCCAGCAGTGAACTAGCGGGGGGCTACAATGAGCAGTTCTTC. Protein: CASSELAGGYNEQFF.

This clonotype was seen ten or more times. The V call is TRBV25-1, the J call TRBJ2-5; the match to TRBD2 covers 11 bases. From germline, CDR1 is MGHDK and CDR2 SYGVNS. The CDR3 is made up of 17 amino acids. The ends lost 3 bases at V and 1 base at J; junction bases unmatched: 7. The chain's CDR3 is CASSEGLAVASQETQYF. CDR3 bases: TGTGCCAGCAGTGAGGGACTAGCGGTAGCGTCCCAAGAGACCCAGTACTTC.

On this clonotype: The junction and the germline gene differ at one end; a read error may be behind it. V and J are TRBV7-9 and TRBJ1-1; D remains ambiguous. The CDR3 extends over 13 amino acids. The germline CDR1 and CDR2 sequences are SEHNR and FQNEAQ (reference sequence). The CDR3 loop is CASSSRGSTESFF. The CDR3 DNA is TGTGCCAGCAGCTCCCGAGGTAGTACTGAATCTTTCTTT.

This clonotype showed up many times. The chain couples TRBV6-5 to TRBJ1-5; tentatively, D is TRBD1 (6 bases). CDR1 and CDR2 (germline): MNHEY, SVGAGI. The CDR3 length is 14 residues. Trimming pared 2 bases from V and 7 bases from J, leaving 12 bases between. The CDR3 DNA reads TGTGCCAGCAGTTACATCAGGGGTTTCCAGCCCCAGCATTTT. Protein product: CASSYIRGFQPQHF.

This clonotype has at least ten counts. The rearrangement links TRBV6-5 to TRBJ1-5; TRBD1 is a possible D gene (6 bases). The CDR3 has 14 residues. V dropped 5 bases and J dropped 7 bases, with 15 bases sitting between them. CDR1 is MNHEY and CDR2 is SVGAGI in the germline V gene. CDR3 region: CASSESRGAQPQHF. The CDR3 nucleotides read TGTGCCAGCAGTGAGTCGAGGGGGGCGCAGCCCCAGCATTTT.

This clonotype was counted at least ten times. The CDR3 loop is CSALLAYEQYF. Written as DNA, the CDR3 is TGCAGCGCCCTGTTGGCCTACGAGCAGTACTTC. The J gene is TRBJ2-7, the V gene TRBV29-1; D uncertain. The CDR3 length is 11 residues. Germline V CDR1 and CDR2: SQVTM, ANQGSEA. V was clipped by 7 bases and J by 2 bases, with 9 bases between them.

This clonotype was picked up many times. The chain links TRBV6-5 to TRBJ2-7; tentatively, D is TRBD1 (6 bases). The CDR3 sequence is 14 residues long. Germline assignment: CDR1 MNHEY and CDR2 SVGAGI. V lost 5 bases and J 0 bases, leaving 11 bases between the germline ends. The CDR3 sequence: CASSRTASSYEQYF. The CDR3, as DNA: TGTGCCAGCAGTCGGACAGCAAGCTCCTACGAGCAGTACTTC.

The gene calls are TRBV7-9 and TRBJ1-2; TRBD1 aligns across 7 bases. V lost 5 bases and J lost 6; bases outside the gene matches: 6. Per the germline V gene, CDR1 is SEHNR and CDR2 is FQNEAQ (reference sequence). CDR3 length: 13 amino acids. DNA for the CDR3: TGTGCCAGCAGCGAAGGGACAGTCCATGGCTACACCTTC. Amino acid sequence: CASSEGTVHGYTF.

This clonotype came up many times. V is TRBV27 and J is TRBJ2-7, with D possibly TRBD1 on 6 matching bases. Germline CDR1 is MNHEY and CDR2 is SMNVEV (reference sequence). The CDR3 contains 15 residues. V dropped 6 bases and J dropped 0 bases, with 15 bases sitting between them. CDR3 DNA sequence: TGTGCCAGCAGGAAAAACAGGGCGCTCTCCTACGAGCAGTACTTC. This sequence encodes CASRKNRALSYEQYF.

This clonotype appeared many times. The chain recombines TRBV28 with TRBJ1-2; the D gene is possibly TRBD1 (6 bases). CDR3 size: 16 residues. The V end was cut by 5 bases, the J end by 5 bases, with 21 bases between. Germline V gene sequence: CDR1 MDHEN, CDR2 SYDVKM. The CDR3 spells CASSGGADLGGYGYTF. The CDR3 coding sequence is TGTGCCAGCAGTGGGGGGGCCGATTTGGGTGGGTATGGCTACACCTTC.

At least ten counts were recorded for this clonotype. The chain has TRBV29-1 and TRBJ1-1, with TRBD1 matching over 10 bases. The V gene's germline CDR1 is SQVTM and CDR2 ANQGSEA. This CDR3 has 13 amino acids. V trimming: 1 base; J trimming: 5 bases; junction bases outside the gene matches: 1. This CDR3 reads CSVEGTGGTEAFF. The CDR3 DNA is TGCAGCGTTGAAGGGACAGGGGGGACTGAAGCTTTCTTT.

This clonotype was observed at least ten times. The gene calls are TRBV12-3 or TRBV12-4 and TRBJ2-7; D assignment may be TRBD1 or TRBD2 (6 bases each). V was trimmed by 5 bases and J by 0 bases, leaving 11 bases between them. The CDR3 runs to 14 residues. CDR3: CASSPGGGSYEQYF. The CDR3 DNA sequence: TGTGCCAGCAGTCCAGGAGGGGGCTCCTACGAGCAGTACTTC.

The chain recombines TRBV20-1 with TRBJ1-2; 7 bases fit TRBD1. V shed 5 bases, J shed 8 bases, and the junction held 8 bases outside the gene matches. Germline loops: CDR1 DFQATT, CDR2 SNEGSKA (reference sequence). CDR3 size: 12 residues. CDR3 sequence reads: CSAGNQGGGYTF. The CDR3 DNA reads as TGCAGTGCTGGGAACCAGGGGGGGGGCTACACCTTC.

In this sample, this clonotype turned up many times. The junction does not match germline at one end; this may be a read error. CDR3 coding DNA: TGCAGTGCTAGAGAAGGGCCGGGAGCGGGCGCCTTC. Residues: CSAREGPGAGAF. The rearrangement uses TRBV20-1 and TRBJ1-2; D remains unclear. The CDR3 has 12 amino acids. CDR1 and CDR2 (germline): DFQATT, SNEGSKA (reference sequence).

This chain connects TRBV6-1 to TRBJ1-1, with 9 positions matching TRBD1. The length of the CDR3 is 14 residues. V shed 7 bases and J 0 bases; nucleotides not matched to a gene: 3. Germline values: CDR1 MNHNS, CDR2 SASEGT. Here the CDR3 DNA reads TGTGCCAGCACACAGGGGGCCATGAACACTGAAGCTTTCTTT. It specifies CASTQGAMNTEAFF.

The chain uses TRBV15 and TRBJ1-2, with a weak D call TRBD1 (6 bases). The germline CDR1 and CDR2 sequences are LNHNV and YYDKDF (reference sequence). V was clipped by 3 bases and J by 3 bases, with 20 bases between them. The CDR3 runs 17 residues. The DNA of the CDR3 is TGTGCCACCAGCAGCTTACCCGTCCGGGGACACCACTATGGCTACACCTTC. Protein product: CATSSLPVRGHHYGYTF. The full variable domain, with the rest looked up from reference TRBV15 and TRBJ1-2, is DAMVIQNPRYQVTQFGKPVTLSCSQTLNHNVMYWYQQKSSQAPKLLFHYYDKDFNNEADTPDNFQSRRPNTSFCFLDIRSPGLGDTAMYLCATSSLPVRGHHYGYTFGSGTRLTVV.

This clonotype was recorded only once. The V call is TRBV27, the J call TRBJ1-2, with a weak D call TRBD1 (5 bases). Germline V gene lookup returns CDR1 MNHEY and CDR2 SMNVEV (reference sequence). This CDR3 spans 15 amino acids. V was pared by 1 base and J by 6 bases, with 15 bases between. The CDR3 here is CASSLFGDGRNGYTF. The CDR3 DNA follows: TGTGCCAGCAGTTTATTTGGGGACGGCAGAAATGGCTACACCTTC.

The chain couples TRBV28 to TRBJ2-3, with D perhaps assigned TRBD1 or TRBD2 (6 bases each). The CDR3 extends over 16 amino acids. Germline V gene sequence: CDR1 MDHEN, CDR2 SYDVKM. V was trimmed by 6 bases and J by 2 bases, leaving 18 bases between them. CDR3 loop: CASRPTQGGLTDTQYF. CDR3 nucleotides: TGTGCCAGCAGACCAACACAGGGAGGACTCACAGATACGCAGTATTTT. Complete variable domain (other parts from reference TRBV28 and TRBJ2-3): DVKVTQSSRYLVKRTGEKVFLECVQDMDHENMFWYRQDPGLGLRLIYFSYDVKMKEKGDIPEGYSVSREKKERFSLILESASTNQTSMYLCASRPTQGGLTDTQYFGPGTRLTVL.